A selection of T cell receptor beta chains follows, all from one sample in a study of regulatory T cells in long-lasting Graves disease. Each CDR3 protein is one row after TCRdb ran MiXCR on the multiplex PCR reads. Of more than 400,000 distinct CDR3 sequences listed, about 15% are singletons. The sample was also reused in another study, on T cells in Graves' hyperthyroidism and ophthalmopathy.

The sequences come from peripheral blood mononuclear cells (PBMCs), collected at new diagnosis, from a patient treated with antithyroid drugs. Receptors originate from a woman aged 25 to 45 with Graves disease. Both conserved end residues are part of each CDR3. The order of the fields is V gene, D gene, clone size, J gene, CDR3 DNA, CDR3 protein. D genes are given only for firm matches. Expanded clones get a size class; other rows say once, few or many, or leave the size out.

TRBV6-2/TRBV6-3	NA	few	TRBJ2-4	TGTGCCAGCAGTTACTTGCCGGGAAGAGCCAAAAACATTCAGTACTTC	CASSYLPGRAKNIQYF
TRBV5-1	TRBD2	many	TRBJ2-1	TGCGCCAGCAGCTGGGGGACTAGCGGATACAATGAGCAGTTCTTC	CASSWGTSGYNEQFF
TRBV6-1	NA	many	TRBJ1-5	TGTGCCAGCAGCCACAGGGTCTCGGGTCAGCCCCAGCATTTT	CASSHRVSGQPQHF
TRBV7-3	TRBD2	many	TRBJ2-3	TGTGCCAGCAGCTCAGGGACTAGCGGGATCCGAGATACGCAGTATTTT	CASSSGTSGIRDTQYF
TRBV20-1	NA	few	TRBJ2-1	TGCAGTGCTTTCATTAGCGGAGGAGGGTACAATGAGCAGTTCTTC	CSAFISGGGYNEQFF
TRBV5-4	NA	NA	TRBJ2-7	TGTGCCAGCAGCTTGGGGCCCCGGGACTCCTACGAGCAGTACTTC	CASSLGPRDSYEQYF
TRBV6-2/TRBV6-3	NA	many	TRBJ2-3	TGTGCCAGCAGTTACCCACAGATCACAGATACGCAGTATTTT	CASSYPQITDTQYF
TRBV6-9	NA	few	TRBJ1-1	TGTGCCAGCAGTTACAGGAGTGAAGCTTTCTTT	CASSYRSEAFF
TRBV6-1	NA	many	TRBJ2-7	TGTGCCAGCAGTGAAGTATCGCGGGGTAGCTCCTACGAGCAGTACTTC	CASSEVSRGSSYEQYF
TRBV28	NA	many	TRBJ2-5	TGTGCCAGCAGTTCAAGCGGGACAGGCGAGACCCAGTACTTC	CASSSSGTGETQYF
TRBV28	TRBD1	NA	TRBJ1-2	TGTGCCAGCAGAAACCTCGGGACAGGGGCCTTC	CASRNLGTGAF
TRBV6-5	NA	many	TRBJ2-3	TGTGCCAGCAGTTACTCACCACCGCGGGCAGATACGCAGTATTTT	CASSYSPPRADTQYF
TRBV7-9	TRBD2	many	TRBJ2-1	TGTGCCAGCAGCCAAAGAGACACTAGCGGGAGTCGGAATGAGCAGTTCTTC	CASSQRDTSGSRNEQFF
TRBV7-3	TRBD2	few	TRBJ2-1	TGTGCCAGCAGCTCCAAGAGCGGGAGTGCTTACAATGAGCAGTTCTTC	CASSSKSGSAYNEQFF
TRBV30	TRBD1	many	TRBJ2-5	TGTGCCGTCGACAGGGTTGAGGGGGAGACCCAGTACTTC	CAVDRVEGETQYF
TRBV7-9	NA	many	TRBJ1-1	TGTGCCAGCAGCTTAGAAGAGGCAGGCCCGCTGTGGAACACTGAAGCTTTCTTT	CASSLEEAGPLWNTEAFF
TRBV7-9	NA	many	TRBJ2-5	TGTGCCAGCAGCCACACCCTGGATATACAAGAGACCCAGTACTTC	CASSHTLDIQETQYF
TRBV6-2/TRBV6-3	NA	NA	TRBJ1-1	TGTGCCAGCAGTCCCGACCCGGATAGCGCTGAAGCTTTCTTT	CASSPDPDSAEAFF
TRBV19	TRBD2	NA	TRBJ2-7	TGTGCCAGTAGTGCCACTAGCGGGAGTTCGGCCGAGCAGTACTTC	CASSATSGSSAEQYF
TRBV12-3/TRBV12-4	NA	NA	TRBJ2-3	TGTGCCAGCAGTTTAGCGGGAGAGGGCGCAGATACGCAGTATTTT	CASSLAGEGADTQYF
TRBV20-1	NA	NA	TRBJ2-4	TGCAGTGCGCCCGGACTAGCCAAAAACATTCAGTACTTC	CSAPGLAKNIQYF
TRBV20-1	NA	many	TRBJ1-6	TGCAGTGCTAGAGATCAGGGCAGCCTCTATAATTCACCCCTCCACTTT	CSARDQGSLYNSPLHF
TRBV12-3/TRBV12-4	NA	many	TRBJ2-1	TGTGCCAGCAGGCCCCAAGGTTATTACAATGAGCAGTTCTTC	CASRPQGYYNEQFF
TRBV28	NA	many	TRBJ1-2	TGTGCCAGCAGAACCGGGCCCTCCTCGCTCTATGGCTACACCTTC	CASRTGPSSLYGYTF
TRBV12-3/TRBV12-4	NA	few	TRBJ1-1	TGTGCCAGCAGTCCCCCGCCTTGGGGGAACACTGAAGCTTTCTTT	CASSPPPWGNTEAFF
TRBV28	TRBD1	many	TRBJ2-7	TGTGCCAGCAGTCTTCAAACCGGGACAGGGACCGACGAGCAGTACTTC	CASSLQTGTGTDEQYF
TRBV11-2	TRBD2	NA	TRBJ2-7	TGTGCCAGCAGCCCCCCCTCTAGCGGGAGTTCCTACGAGCAGTACTTC	CASSPPSSGSSYEQYF
TRBV24-1	NA	many	TRBJ2-3	TGTGCCACCAGTGATTTCCCTAGGGTGTCAGATACGCAGTATTTT	CATSDFPRVSDTQYF
TRBV3-1	TRBD2	many	TRBJ2-3	TGTGCCAGCAGCCACATCCTACCTTCGTGGCTAGCGGGAGTTGGGACAGATACGCAGTATTTT	CASSHILPSWLAGVGTDTQYF
TRBV29-1	NA	NA	TRBJ2-1	TGCAGCCCTAGGGCTTTCGATTACGATGAGCAGTTCTTC	CSPRAFDYDEQFF
TRBV20-1	TRBD1	many	TRBJ2-3	TGCAGTGCCATCGATCAGACAGGGGGCGATACGCAGTATTTT	CSAIDQTGGDTQYF
TRBV5-1	NA	NA	TRBJ2-1	TGCGCCAGCAGCTTTGGCAGGGGGGCTATTTTCGGCGTTAATGAGCAGTTCTTC	CASSFGRGAIFGVNEQFF
TRBV6-1	TRBD2	many	TRBJ2-7	TGTGCCAGCAGTCGCGGACTAGCGGGAGGCTACGAGCAGTACTTC	CASSRGLAGGYEQYF
TRBV15	TRBD1	few	TRBJ2-3	TGTGCCACCAGCAGAGATGAGACAGGGGGATCAGATACGCAGTATTTT	CATSRDETGGSDTQYF
TRBV24-1	TRBD2	many	TRBJ2-1	TGTGCCACCAGTGACTTTCCTCTAGCGGGAGGTTCCTACAATGAGCAGTTCTTC	CATSDFPLAGGSYNEQFF
TRBV19	TRBD1	NA	TRBJ2-1	TGTGCCAGTAGTATTCGGGGACAGGGTTGGAATGAGCAGTTCTTC	CASSIRGQGWNEQFF
TRBV12-5	TRBD2	many	TRBJ2-1	TGTGCTAGTGGTTTGCTCCCCTCCGGGACAGAGGGACTAGCGGGAGTTTGGGAGCAGTTCTTC	CASGLLPSGTEGLAGVWEQFF
TRBV10-3	TRBD2	few	TRBJ2-1	TGTGCCACCCAGCGTTCTGGGACTAGCGAGAACAATGAGCAGTTCTTC	CATQRSGTSENNEQFF
TRBV20-1	NA	many	TRBJ2-7	TGCAGTGCTAGAGATGAAAGATACGAGCAGTACTTC	CSARDERYEQYF
TRBV20-1	TRBD1	NA	TRBJ2-3	TGCAGTGCTTATACCAGGGACAGGGGTTTTTCAGATACGCAGTATTTT	CSAYTRDRGFSDTQYF
TRBV12-3/TRBV12-4	NA	many	TRBJ2-3	TGTGCCAGCAGTCGCGGATCCGCTACTACGCAGTATTTT	CASSRGSATTQYF
TRBV2	NA	NA	TRBJ1-4	TGTGCCAGCCTGACGGCAACTAATGAAAAACTGGTTTTT	CASLTATNEKLVF
TRBV7-9	NA	many	TRBJ1-1	TGTGCCAGCAGCTACCCGGGGAACACTGAAGCTTTCTTT	CASSYPGNTEAFF
TRBV9	NA	NA	TRBJ2-5	TGTGCCAGCAGCGCGGGACTGTCTTACAATGAGCAGTACTTC	CASSAGLSYNEQYF
TRBV10-1	TRBD2	NA	TRBJ2-3	TGCGCCAGCAGTTTGACTAGCGGGAGACCTGGGGCAGATACGCAGTATTTT	CASSLTSGRPGADTQYF